This TCR beta chain was recorded in a study of shared clonotypes between healthy human individuals. Broader study findings: Clonotype sharing levels among donors were expected to vary with sequencing depth. In contrast to clonotypes shared by all four donors, non-shared clonotypes had lower generation probabilities. Compared with memory subsets, naive subsets generally had larger estimated richness.

Naive CD8 populations comprised CD45RO-negative cells positively selected for CCR7, excluding terminally differentiated effector memory CD45RA+ cells. Method: immunoSEQ multiplex PCR; TCRdb's copy keeps in-frame clones and lacks some. The sample gives hundreds of thousands of clones, 85% to 95% of which show up once; 24% is in the top ten. Concerning this clone: Its antigen is as yet unknown.

The receptor comes from a man younger than 40 in good health. Source material: naive CD8+ T cells sorted from blood.

The DNA for the CDR3 is TGTGCCAGCAACCGGGACGACGCGAACACCGGGGAGCTGTTTTTT. This translates into CASNRDDANTGELFF. This rearrangement joins TRBV21-1 to TRBJ2-2. TRBV21-1 is tagged as a pseudogene. The CDR3 spans 15 residues.